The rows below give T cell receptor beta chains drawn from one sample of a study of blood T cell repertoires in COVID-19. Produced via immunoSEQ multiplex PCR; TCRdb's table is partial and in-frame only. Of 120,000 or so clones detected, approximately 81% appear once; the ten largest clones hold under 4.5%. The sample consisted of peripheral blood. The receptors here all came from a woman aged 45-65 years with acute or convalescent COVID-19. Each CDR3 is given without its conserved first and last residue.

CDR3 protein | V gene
ASSLEQGGGAHQY | TRBV5-1
ASSIADRVDTQY | TRBV9
SASALAGERETQY | TRBV20-1
ASSIGGGINQPQH | TRBV19
ASSAQGTYGYT | TRBV7-9
ASSALGEGTNEKLF | TRBV7-9
SVWEGPTYEQY | TRBV29-1
ASSLIQGALYNEQF | TRBV7-3
ASSPSGSTQY | TRBV7-8
ATSDGQSFGELF | TRBV24-1
ASKEDRVGTEAF | TRBV6-4
ASSAPGTNTDTQY | TRBV11-3
ASSQEVLAFGEETQY | TRBV4-1
ATRDSRSSYEQY | TRBV19
ASSDRFSSSYEQY | TRBV2
ASSYLTSGRHEQF | TRBV6-5
ASSLGSSGTFTDTQY | TRBV7-3
AWSVRGVPSSYEQY | TRBV30
ASNQDSNEKLF | TRBV2
ASGREPWVNEQF | TRBV6-5
SVASDQGEKLF | TRBV29-1
ASSVTSGGDNEQF | TRBV7-3
ASSLDMATDTQY | TRBV5-1
ASGSGDSVRYEQY | TRBV12-5
ASSDRGHTEAF | TRBV6-5
ASSYRRSTGELF | TRBV27
ASSDPGTGGTEAF | TRBV6-6
ASTLSRSSEQF | TRBV6-5
ASSYYSDSAYGYT | TRBV6-2/TRBV6-3
ASGPGGGRGVGAF | TRBV12-5
ASTADGGASYGYT | TRBV6-4
ASKSDRTNEKLF | TRBV2
ASSLASGGFAGELF | TRBV7-6
ASKRGQDANYGYT | TRBV6-6
ASSIIQTDRPEAF | TRBV7-9
ASSRLGQGLNTEAF | TRBV5-5
ASSQGLQPQH | TRBV3-1/TRBV3-2
ASSLSQGYEQY | TRBV3-1/TRBV3-2
ASRNTGGEQF | TRBV2
ASRPKPTAGGRNEQF | TRBV27
ASSTGSQNTIY | TRBV18
ASSQGGGRRTNQPQH | TRBV4-1
ASSPSSAYEQY | TRBV18
ASSTDRGLRDVPQY | TRBV5-6
ASSVEIGGGVYEQY | TRBV9
ASSTRRRHWNTEAF | TRBV9
ASSRLGGNANEQF | TRBV28
ASSPGDSLTGGYT | TRBV5-4
ASSVEMFRTQY | TRBV9
ASSRMTNGDGYT | TRBV18
ASSFVNTEAF | TRBV5-5
ASSSVPGQNQPQH | TRBV6-5
ATSGGTEAF | TRBV18
ASSMRWGGTDTQY | TRBV19
ASSLGAGAVEQY | TRBV27